This T cell receptor (beta chain) was sequenced for a study of tumor-infiltrating lymphocytes in localized non-small cell lung cancer. This clone occurred once. Germline-derived CDR1 and CDR2 are SNHLY and FYNNEI. The CDR3 totals 17 residues. Trimming cost V 3 bases and J 4 bases, with 19 bases left between them. This table comes from immunoSEQ multiplex PCR, and its TCRdb copy is limited to in-frame clones, with some not included. Of 12,000 or so clones listed, just over 65% are singletons. The specimen was uninvolved lung tissue not adjacent to the tumor. The chain links TRBV2 to TRBJ1-5; D perhaps matches TRBD1 (6 bases). The receptor was derived from a human donor with non-small cell lung cancer. The CDR3 sequence: CASSDPIGWGRNQPQHF. The CDR3 coding sequence is TGTGCCAGCAGTGACCCTATTGGCTGGGGGCGAAATCAGCCCCAGCATTTT.